The clone carrying this T cell receptor beta chain has a count of ten or more. Its specificity is not known. CDR3 length: 14 amino acids. Unmatched junction bases numbered 8, after V lost 6 bases and J lost 3 bases. Germline V gene data show CDR1 as SGHKS and CDR2 as YYEKEE (reference sequence). The data are from a study of T cells in Graves' hyperthyroidism and ophthalmopathy. General study findings and limits: In blood, most of the thyroid clonotypes expanded above 0.001 were also present. Patients with ophthalmopathy were separated from those with stable hyperthyroidism by a 13 V-J model.

From RNA transcripts, TCR beta CDR3 regions were amplified. HTBI primers were used for first-round RT-PCR of the TCR CDR3. TCRdb re-called the multiplex PCR reads through MiXCR, storing one row per CDR3 protein. The table shows around 450,000 distinct CDR3 sequences, with approximately 14% occurring only once. No progression to ophthalmopathy during 18 months of follow-up defined stable disease. These patients, aged 18 to 65, had recently diagnosed hyperthyroidism lasting under 2 months. Sequencing was done on a sample of blood. The chain uses TRBV5-5 and TRBJ2-7; 8 bases line up with TRBD2. The TCR comes from a woman younger than 35 with Graves' hyperthyroidism. CDR3 protein: CASNPLADVYEQYF. The CDR3 DNA reads TGTGCCAGCAACCCACTAGCGGATGTCTACGAGCAGTACTTC.